This is a list of T cell receptor beta chains from one sample in a study of cytomegalovirus exposure and HLA in healthy donors. TCRdb keeps only in-frame clones here, not all; method: immunoSEQ multiplex PCR. The sample holds approximately 93,000 clones, approximately 80% seen once. What was sequenced was PBMCs. Receptor source: a woman in her forties in good health and CMV-seronegative. CDR3s include the opening cysteine and the closing phenylalanine or tryptophan. The D gene is left open where the match is weak. The size field is filled for only some rows; it gives once, few, many or a size class.

j_call: TRBJ1-5
clone_size: NA
v_call: TRBV5-6
d_call: NA
cdr3_aa: CASRIGGSNQPQHF
cdr3_nt: TGTGCCAGCAGAATCGGGGGTAGCAATCAGCCCCAGCATTTT

j_call: TRBJ2-7
clone_size: NA
v_call: TRBV7-9
d_call: TRBD1
cdr3_aa: CASSSDGPITGGYEQYF
cdr3_nt: TGTGCCAGCAGCTCGGATGGCCCGATTACAGGGGGCTACGAGCAGTACTTC

j_call: TRBJ2-5
clone_size: NA
v_call: TRBV10-3
d_call: NA
cdr3_aa: CATNRDFGVEETQYF
cdr3_nt: TGTGCCACGAACCGGGACTTTGGGGTTGAAGAGACCCAGTACTTC

j_call: TRBJ2-1
clone_size: NA
v_call: TRBV11-2
d_call: NA
cdr3_aa: CASSLVRLSNEQFF
cdr3_nt: TGTGCCAGCAGCTTAGTTCGACTTTCCAATGAGCAGTTCTTC

j_call: TRBJ1-4
clone_size: few
v_call: TRBV28
d_call: TRBD1
cdr3_aa: CASSRDRVLEKLFF
cdr3_nt: TGTGCCAGCAGCCGGGACAGGGTCCTTGAAAAACTGTTTTTT

j_call: TRBJ1-1
clone_size: NA
v_call: TRBV19
d_call: TRBD1
cdr3_aa: CASRNTRGARNTEAFF
cdr3_nt: TGTGCCAGTAGAAACACCAGGGGGGCCAGGAACACTGAAGCTTTCTTT

j_call: TRBJ1-1
clone_size: NA
v_call: TRBV28
d_call: TRBD1
cdr3_aa: CASRGTGTLNTEAFF
cdr3_nt: TGTGCCAGCAGGGGGACAGGGACTTTGAACACTGAAGCTTTCTTT

j_call: TRBJ2-1
clone_size: NA
v_call: TRBV9
d_call: NA
cdr3_aa: CASSAFGGSLNNEQFF
cdr3_nt: TGTGCCAGCAGCGCCTTCGGAGGTTCACTAAACAATGAGCAGTTCTTC

j_call: TRBJ2-1
clone_size: NA
v_call: TRBV4-1
d_call: NA
cdr3_aa: CASSQRFGSPSSYNEQFF
cdr3_nt: TGCGCCAGCAGCCAGAGATTCGGGAGCCCCAGCTCCTACAATGAGCAGTTCTTC

j_call: TRBJ1-4
clone_size: NA
v_call: TRBV19
d_call: NA
cdr3_aa: CASSSGVNEKLFF
cdr3_nt: TGTGCCAGTAGTTCAGGGGTGAATGAAAAACTGTTTTTT

j_call: TRBJ2-1
clone_size: NA
v_call: TRBV15
d_call: TRBD1
cdr3_aa: CATGQGANNEQFF
cdr3_nt: TGTGCCACCGGACAGGGGGCTAACAATGAGCAGTTCTTC

j_call: TRBJ2-1
clone_size: NA
v_call: TRBV15
d_call: TRBD2
cdr3_aa: CATSLTSGRYNEQFF
cdr3_nt: TGTGCCACCAGTCTTACTAGCGGGAGATACAATGAGCAGTTCTTC